This T cell receptor (beta chain) was identified in a study of CD8 T cells in ankylosing spondylitis. A single record per CDR3 protein comes from TCRdb applying MiXCR to the 5' RACE reads. The sample has some 250,000 distinct CDR3 sequences, approximately 11% seen once; the top ten hold 6.8%. V was clipped by 5 bases and J by 7 bases, with 15 bases between them. Germline V gene data show CDR1 as LNHDA and CDR2 as SQIVND (reference sequence). The CDR3 has 14 amino acids. This clonotype was seen at least ten times. The chain combines TRBV19 with TRBJ2-1; D is possibly TRBD2 (7 bases). The receptor was derived from a male donor with ankylosing spondylitis or in good health (not recorded which). The sample was blood, either unsorted or a sorted T cell fraction (not recorded which). The CDR3 here is CASSPGGLSNEQFF. CDR3 coding DNA: TGTGCCAGTAGTCCGGGGGGCCTTTCAAATGAGCAGTTCTTC.